One sample yielded the 22 T cell receptor beta chains listed below, sequenced in a study of shared clonotypes between healthy human individuals. Some clones are missing from TCRdb's copy, which holds only in-frame ones; the method was immunoSEQ multiplex PCR. Of around 1.6 million clones listed, 98% were seen once; the top ten hold around 0.47%. Sequencing input: naive CD4+ T cells sorted from blood. Subset reported: CD45RA+ positively selected. The receptor set was obtained from a man younger than 45 in good health.

The chain is built from TRBV10-3 and TRBJ2-5, with 9 bases that match TRBD2. The junction had 9 bases not matched to a gene; V was cut back by 10 bases and J by 3 bases. Germline lookup yields CDR1 ENHRY and CDR2 SYGVKD. CDR3 length: 14 amino acids. CDR3 region: CATGPGLAKETQYF. CDR3 DNA: TGTGCCACAGGCCCCGGACTAGCGAAAGAGACCCAGTACTTC.

This rearrangement joins TRBV9 to TRBJ2-1; TRBD2 aligns across 16 bases. With V trimmed by 4 bases and J by 10 bases, 5 bases remained unmatched. The CDR3 is 15 amino acids. Looked up from germline, CDR1 is SGDLS and CDR2 is YYNGEE. The CDR3 region is CASSPSGLAGGEQFF. The CDR3 bases are TGTGCCAGCAGCCCCTCGGGACTAGCGGGAGGGGAGCAGTTCTTC.

The chain uses TRBV18 and TRBJ2-1; 11 bases match TRBD2. CDR1 is KGHSH, CDR2 LQKENI, per germline. The V gene end was trimmed by 2 bases and the J gene end by 8 bases; junction bases not matched to a gene: 14. The CDR3 loop spans 18 amino acids. The CDR3 DNA sequence: TGTGCCAGCTCACCATTCTTACTAGCGGGAGCTTTCGGGGATGAGCAGTTCTTC. Protein product: CASSPFLLAGAFGDEQFF. The full variable domain, with the rest looked up from reference TRBV18 and TRBJ2-1, is NAGVMQNPRHLVRRRGQEARLRCSPMKGHSHVYWYRQLPEEGLKFMVYLQKENIIDESGMPKERFSAEFPKEGPSILRIQQVVRGDSAAYFCASSPFLLAGAFGDEQFFGPGTRLTVL.

As to this clone: A junction boundary mismatches the germline segment, possibly from a read error. The chain links TRBV15 to TRBJ1-4, with D maybe TRBD1 (5 bases). Germline CDR1 LNHNV, CDR2 YYDKDF (reference sequence). The CDR3 has 15 residues. CDR3 in amino acids: CATSREGTVNEKLFF. The CDR3, as DNA: TGTGCCACCAGCCGAGAAGGGACCGTAAATGAAAAACTGTTTTTT.

The genes are TRBV2 and TRBJ1-5, with D perhaps matching TRBD1 (5 bases). This CDR3 contains 15 residues. CDR1 is SNHLY and CDR2 is FYNNEI in the germline V gene. V gave up 6 bases and J gave up 3 bases, with 15 bases separating them. DNA of the CDR3: TGTGCCAGCAGCGAGCATGACAGCGACAATCAGCCCCAGCATTTT. Its translation: CASSEHDSDNQPQHF.

The chain couples TRBV4-3 to TRBJ2-7; the D is unclear. V lost 1 base, J lost 0 bases, and 7 bases lay in between. This CDR3 comprises 14 residues. Germline-derived CDR1 and CDR2 are LGHNA and YSLEER. The CDR3 region has the DNA TGCGCCAGCAGCCAAGGTCACTTCTCCTACGAGCAGTACTTC. It codes for CASSQGHFSYEQYF.

The chain is built from TRBV28 and TRBJ2-7, with 8 bases that match TRBD2. V gave up 8 bases and J gave up 4 bases; unmatched junction bases: 1. In germline, CDR1 is MDHEN, CDR2 SYDVKM. The CDR3 spans 11 residues. This CDR3 is CASASGYEQYF. The CDR3 nucleotides are TGTGCCAGCGCTAGCGGGTACGAGCAGTACTTC.

Concerning this clone: Other DNA sequences in this specimen translate into the identical CDR3. The J gene is TRBJ1-1, the V gene TRBV5-1, with TRBD1 as a possible D gene (6 bases). Trimming removed 4 bases at V and 0 bases at J, with 10 bases between. This CDR3 has 14 amino acids. Germline values: CDR1 SGHRS, CDR2 YFSETQ. DNA of the CDR3: TGCGCCAGCAGCCAACAGGGTATGAACACTGAAGCTTTCTTT. Protein sequence: CASSQQGMNTEAFF.

This chain connects TRBV7-9 to TRBJ1-4; D gene ambiguous. V was clipped by 4 bases and J by 5 bases, with 14 bases between them. This CDR3 is built from 15 residues. Germline V CDR1 and CDR2: SEHNR, FQNEAQ (reference sequence). CDR3 sequence: CASSSLAEINEKLFF. In nucleotides, the CDR3 is TGTGCCAGCAGCTCCCTGGCCGAGATCAATGAAAAACTGTTTTTT.

The gene calls are TRBV10-3 and TRBJ2-2; tentatively, D is TRBD2 (6 bases). V lost 1 base and J lost 3, with 9 bases in between. CDR1 is ENHRY and CDR2 is SYGVKD in the germline V gene. CDR3 length: 15 residues. The CDR3 sequence: CAISEFGGDTGELFF. CDR3 nucleotide sequence: TGTGCCATCAGTGAGTTTGGCGGGGACACCGGGGAGCTGTTTTTT.

This chain links TRBV15 with TRBJ2-7; D perhaps matches TRBD1 (5 bases). CDR3 size: 15 residues. Trimming pared 5 bases from V and 5 bases from J, leaving 19 bases between. Germline loops: CDR1 LNHNV, CDR2 YYDKDF (reference sequence). CDR3 loop: CATSPGSGKFHEQYF. In DNA form, the CDR3 reads TGTGCCACCAGCCCTGGTTCAGGGAAGTTCCACGAGCAGTACTTC. Filled out from reference TRBV15 and TRBJ2-7, the complete variable domain reads DAMVIQNPRYQVTQFGKPVTLSCSQTLNHNVMYWYQQKSSQAPKLLFHYYDKDFNNEADTPDNFQSRRPNTSFCFLDIRSPGLGDTAMYLCATSPGSGKFHEQYFGPGTRLTVT.

Comments on this clone: Other DNA sequences within the sample encode an identical CDR3. The chain recombines TRBV18 with TRBJ1-2, with D possibly matching TRBD1 (5 bases). With 0 bases removed from V and 1 base from J, the gap between germline ends came to 6 bases. Germline CDR1 and CDR2: KGHSH and LQKENI. There are 14 residues in the CDR3. The CDR3 nucleotides read TGTGCCAGCTCACCACCGGGGGGTAACTATGGCTACACCTTC. Translated, it gives CASSPPGGNYGYTF.

The chain joins TRBV6-5 to TRBJ1-2; D unresolved. The CDR3 contains 15 residues. From germline, CDR1 is MNHEY and CDR2 SVGAGI. The V and J ends lost 0 bases and 8 bases respectively, with 16 bases between them. The CDR3 DNA reads TGTGCCAGCAGTTACTCGGGAGGGAGGGTGGGAGGCTACACCTTC. This sequence encodes CASSYSGGRVGGYTF.

The chain uses TRBV7-8 and TRBJ2-1, with 8 positions matching TRBD2. This CDR3 region has 18 residues. Germline loops: CDR1 SGHVS, CDR2 FQNEAQ. The junction had 16 bases not matched to a gene; V was cut back by 4 bases and J by 5 bases. The CDR3 reads CASSSKGEAGGRDNEQFF. The CDR3 DNA reads TGTGCCAGCAGCTCTAAGGGAGAGGCGGGAGGTAGGGACAATGAGCAGTTCTTC.

The chain joins TRBV5-4 to TRBJ2-1, with TRBD2 as a possible D gene (7 bases). CDR1 and CDR2 from the germline V gene are SGHNT and YYREEE (reference sequence). V was trimmed by 4 bases and J by 6 bases, leaving 20 bases between them. There are 16 residues in the CDR3. CDR3 amino acids: CASSNGGPSRGNEQFF. CDR3 in DNA: TGTGCCAGCAGCAACGGGGGGCCTAGCCGCGGCAATGAGCAGTTCTTC.

The chain couples TRBV9 to TRBJ1-2; D gene uncertain. Trimming pared 0 bases from V and 2 bases from J, leaving 17 bases between. The CDR3 extends over 17 amino acids. The V gene's germline CDR1 is SGDLS and CDR2 YYNGEE. The DNA of the CDR3 is TGTGCCAGCAGCGTAGGTTGGGGATTCACAGTAAACTATGGCTACACCTTC. It yields the protein CASSVGWGFTVNYGYTF.

The chain recombines TRBV5-1 with TRBJ2-5; possibly TRBD1 for D (8 bases). The V gene lost 4 bases and the J gene lost 5 bases, with 15 bases spanning the gap. This CDR3 comprises 14 residues. CDR1 SGHRS and CDR2 YFSETQ come from the germline V gene. CDR3 in DNA: TGCGCCAGCAGCGACGCACAGGGGGGGGAGACCCAGTACTTC. This encodes CASSDAQGGETQYF.

This rearrangement joins TRBV28 to TRBJ2-3; possibly TRBD2 for D (5 bases). Germline V gene lookup returns CDR1 MDHEN and CDR2 SYDVKM. V lost 4 bases, J lost 0 bases, and 14 bases lay in between. CDR3 length: 16 residues. The CDR3: CASSSPPGRSTDTQYF. DNA for the CDR3: TGTGCCAGCAGTTCGCCCCCGGGAAGAAGCACAGATACGCAGTATTTT.

The genes are TRBV25-1 and TRBJ2-3; tentatively, D is TRBD2 (6 bases). V lost 3 bases to trimming and J lost 3 bases, with 19 bases between them. There are 17 residues in the CDR3. Germline CDR1 and CDR2: MGHDK and SYGVNS. The CDR3 sequence: CASSEGVGGEGTDTQYF. The DNA of the CDR3 is TGTGCCAGCAGTGAGGGGGTTGGCGGGGAAGGGACAGATACGCAGTATTTT.

Regarding this clone: Different DNA sequences within this sample yield the same CDR3. The chain joins TRBV4-3 to TRBJ2-7; tentatively, D is TRBD2 (5 bases). V lost 0 bases and J lost 4, with 7 bases in between. This CDR3 is 13 amino acids long. Germline values: CDR1 LGHNA, CDR2 YSLEER. DNA of the CDR3: TGCGCCAGCAGCCAAGAAGAGGGTTACGAGCAGTACTTC. Its protein product is CASSQEEGYEQYF.

The chain employs TRBV5-1 and TRBJ2-1; D is ambiguous. V was clipped by 3 bases and J by 3 bases, with 19 bases between them. CDR1 and CDR2 from the germline V gene are SGHRS and YFSETQ. This CDR3 is built from 17 residues. CDR3 DNA sequence: TGCGCCAGCAGCTCGTATAATCTGGTCTCGGTCTACAATGAGCAGTTCTTC. Translating it yields CASSSYNLVSVYNEQFF.

This chain connects TRBV5-1 to TRBJ2-5, with TRBD1 matching 10 bases. The V gene end was trimmed by 0 bases and the J gene end by 5 bases; junction bases not matched to a gene: 7. This CDR3 comprises 16 residues. Per the germline V gene, CDR1 is SGHRS and CDR2 is YFSETQ. The CDR3 bases are TGCGCCAGCAGCTTGGCCGGACAGGGGGGCGGGGAGACCCAGTACTTC. This codes for CASSLAGQGGGETQYF.